This is a list of T cell receptor beta chains from one sample in a study of T cell responses to AZD1222 COVID-19 vaccine. Some clones are missing from TCRdb's copy, which holds only in-frame ones; the method was immunoSEQ multiplex PCR. The data contain about 150,000 clones, about 85% of them singletons. Sequencing was performed on peripheral blood, taken after recovery from COVID-19. The receptors here all came from an adult who had recovered from COVID-19. Both conserved end residues are trimmed from each CDR3. The order of the fields is V gene, clone size, J gene, CDR3 protein. Size tells how often a clone was seen (once, few, many) or the class of an expanded clone, and some rows leave it out.

V gene: TRBV28
clone size: NA
J gene: TRBJ1-3
CDR3 protein: ASSTPGQGFGNTIY

V gene: TRBV19
clone size: NA
J gene: TRBJ2-1
CDR3 protein: ASSNRDSLGNEQF

V gene: TRBV5-4
clone size: NA
J gene: TRBJ2-7
CDR3 protein: ASSFGGRLGSYEQY

V gene: TRBV29-1
clone size: NA
J gene: TRBJ2-3
CDR3 protein: SVHGLAGRGTDTQY

V gene: TRBV19
clone size: NA
J gene: TRBJ2-7
CDR3 protein: ASSKLQRNYEQY

V gene: TRBV9
clone size: once
J gene: TRBJ1-4
CDR3 protein: ASSVEGRPYEKLF

V gene: TRBV5-1
clone size: NA
J gene: TRBJ2-7
CDR3 protein: ASSSEPGLLYEQY

V gene: TRBV5-4
clone size: NA
J gene: TRBJ2-1
CDR3 protein: ASSLGGSREQF

V gene: TRBV15
clone size: NA
J gene: TRBJ2-3
CDR3 protein: ATSKRLSTDTQY

V gene: TRBV5-1
clone size: NA
J gene: TRBJ2-2
CDR3 protein: ASTKGQGSNTGELF

V gene: TRBV15
clone size: NA
J gene: TRBJ1-1
CDR3 protein: ATSPAGVPNTEAF

V gene: TRBV15
clone size: NA
J gene: TRBJ1-5
CDR3 protein: ATSRAVTGGYQPQH

V gene: TRBV15
clone size: NA
J gene: TRBJ2-4
CDR3 protein: ATSKRVGAKNIQY

V gene: TRBV12-3/TRBV12-4
clone size: NA
J gene: TRBJ1-2
CDR3 protein: ASSQGYGYT

V gene: TRBV6-5
clone size: NA
J gene: TRBJ2-1
CDR3 protein: ASNSLLAGEQF

V gene: TRBV7-2
clone size: NA
J gene: TRBJ1-6
CDR3 protein: ASSLSGTGISYNSPLH

V gene: TRBV4-3
clone size: NA
J gene: TRBJ1-3
CDR3 protein: ASSQDVSSGNTIY

V gene: TRBV12-5
clone size: once
J gene: TRBJ1-2
CDR3 protein: ASGLEGAVFRGYT

V gene: TRBV5-4
clone size: NA
J gene: TRBJ2-5
CDR3 protein: ASSPGQRGETQY

V gene: TRBV7-6
clone size: NA
J gene: TRBJ2-3
CDR3 protein: ASSLNGQSTDTQY

V gene: TRBV6-5
clone size: NA
J gene: TRBJ1-2
CDR3 protein: ASRPGVAYGYT

V gene: TRBV28
clone size: NA
J gene: TRBJ1-4
CDR3 protein: ASSSPGARNEKLF

V gene: TRBV7-9
clone size: NA
J gene: TRBJ1-2
CDR3 protein: ASSAVGGRIDGYT

V gene: TRBV6-1
clone size: NA
J gene: TRBJ1-3
CDR3 protein: ASSENPGNTIY

V gene: TRBV18
clone size: NA
J gene: TRBJ1-2
CDR3 protein: ASSPGADPYGYT

V gene: TRBV2
clone size: NA
J gene: TRBJ2-7
CDR3 protein: ASSDPSGSSYEQY

V gene: TRBV18
clone size: NA
J gene: TRBJ1-5
CDR3 protein: ASSLSRDRDTQPQH

V gene: TRBV29-1
clone size: NA
J gene: TRBJ2-2
CDR3 protein: SVEGLAGLNTGELF

V gene: TRBV18
clone size: NA
J gene: TRBJ2-4
CDR3 protein: ASSPRDRVAKNIQY

V gene: TRBV27
clone size: NA
J gene: TRBJ2-2
CDR3 protein: ASSLESRARLF

V gene: TRBV5-1
clone size: NA
J gene: TRBJ1-2
CDR3 protein: ASSLLGGDYGYT

V gene: TRBV2
clone size: once
J gene: TRBJ2-4
CDR3 protein: ASDREGAKNIQY

V gene: TRBV19
clone size: NA
J gene: TRBJ2-3
CDR3 protein: ASSALAGSAGTDTQY

V gene: TRBV7-9
clone size: NA
J gene: TRBJ2-3
CDR3 protein: ASSPLAGAGDTQY

V gene: TRBV2
clone size: NA
J gene: TRBJ2-7
CDR3 protein: ASRAQGSAYEQY

V gene: TRBV6-4
clone size: NA
J gene: TRBJ1-6
CDR3 protein: ASSTGDELGSPLH

V gene: TRBV4-1
clone size: NA
J gene: TRBJ2-1
CDR3 protein: AASRGRPYNEQF

V gene: TRBV6-2/TRBV6-3
clone size: few
J gene: TRBJ1-2
CDR3 protein: ASSRLTSLAFYGYT

V gene: TRBV5-1
clone size: NA
J gene: TRBJ2-1
CDR3 protein: ASSTSGGHNEQF

V gene: TRBV7-3
clone size: NA
J gene: TRBJ2-3
CDR3 protein: ASSLIVADTQY

V gene: TRBV5-4
clone size: NA
J gene: TRBJ2-7
CDR3 protein: ASSSPQRNSYEQY

V gene: TRBV7-7
clone size: NA
J gene: TRBJ2-1
CDR3 protein: ASSPSSGYNEQF